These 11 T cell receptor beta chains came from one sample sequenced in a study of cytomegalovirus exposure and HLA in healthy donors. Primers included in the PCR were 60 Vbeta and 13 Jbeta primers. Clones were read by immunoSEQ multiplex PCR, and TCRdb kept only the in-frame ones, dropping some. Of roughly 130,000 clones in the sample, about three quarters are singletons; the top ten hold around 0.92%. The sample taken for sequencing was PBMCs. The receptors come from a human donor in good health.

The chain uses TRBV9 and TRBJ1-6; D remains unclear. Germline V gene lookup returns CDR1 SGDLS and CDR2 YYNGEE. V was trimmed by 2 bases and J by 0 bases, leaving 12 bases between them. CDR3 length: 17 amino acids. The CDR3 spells CASSVSFYSSYNSPLHF. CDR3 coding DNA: TGTGCCAGCAGCGTGAGCTTCTATAGCTCCTATAATTCACCCCTCCACTTT. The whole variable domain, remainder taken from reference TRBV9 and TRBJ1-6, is DSGVTQTPKHLITATGQRVTLRCSPRSGDLSVYWYQQSLDQGLQFLIQYYNGEERAKGNILERFSAQQFPDLHSELNLSSLELGDSALYFCASSVSFYSSYNSPLHFGNGTRLTVT.

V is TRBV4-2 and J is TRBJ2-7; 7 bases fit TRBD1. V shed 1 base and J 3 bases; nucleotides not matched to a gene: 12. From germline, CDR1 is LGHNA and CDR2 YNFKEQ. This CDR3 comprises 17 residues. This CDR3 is CASSQADDTGDNYEQYF. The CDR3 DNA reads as TGTGCCAGCAGCCAAGCGGACGATACAGGGGACAACTACGAGCAGTACTTC.

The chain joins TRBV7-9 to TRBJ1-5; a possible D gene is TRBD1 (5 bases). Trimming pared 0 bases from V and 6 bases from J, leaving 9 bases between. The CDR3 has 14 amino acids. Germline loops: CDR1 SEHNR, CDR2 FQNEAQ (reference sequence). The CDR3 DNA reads TGTGCCAGCAGCTTAGCGGGGGAGGCTCAGCCCCAGCATTTT. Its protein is CASSLAGEAQPQHF.

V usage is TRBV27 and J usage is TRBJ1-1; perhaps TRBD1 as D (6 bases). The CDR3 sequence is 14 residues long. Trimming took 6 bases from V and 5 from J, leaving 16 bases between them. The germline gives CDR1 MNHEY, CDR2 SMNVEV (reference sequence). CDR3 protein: CASSITGSMTEAFF. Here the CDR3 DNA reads TGTGCCAGCAGCATCACAGGGTCGATGACTGAAGCTTTCTTT.

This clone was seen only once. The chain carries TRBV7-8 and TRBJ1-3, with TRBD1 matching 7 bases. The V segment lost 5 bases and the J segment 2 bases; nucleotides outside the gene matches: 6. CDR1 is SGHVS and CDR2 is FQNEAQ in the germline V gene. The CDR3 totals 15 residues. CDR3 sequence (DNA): TGTGCCAGCAGCAAGGATACAGGGGCTGGAAACACCATATATTTT. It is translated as CASSKDTGAGNTIYF.

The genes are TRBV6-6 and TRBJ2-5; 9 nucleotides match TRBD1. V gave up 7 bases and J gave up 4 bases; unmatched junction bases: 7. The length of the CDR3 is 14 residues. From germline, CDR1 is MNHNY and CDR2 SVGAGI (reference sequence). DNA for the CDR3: TGTGCCAGCACCGCCGGGACAGGGATAGAGACCCAGTACTTC. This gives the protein CASTAGTGIETQYF.

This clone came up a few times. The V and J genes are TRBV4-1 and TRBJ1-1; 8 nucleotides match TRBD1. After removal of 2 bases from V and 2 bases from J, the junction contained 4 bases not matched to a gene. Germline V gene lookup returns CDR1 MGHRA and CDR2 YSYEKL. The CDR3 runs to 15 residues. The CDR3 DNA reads TGCGCCAGCAGCCAACAGGGGGCCATTAACACTGAAGCTTTCTTT. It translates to CASSQQGAINTEAFF.

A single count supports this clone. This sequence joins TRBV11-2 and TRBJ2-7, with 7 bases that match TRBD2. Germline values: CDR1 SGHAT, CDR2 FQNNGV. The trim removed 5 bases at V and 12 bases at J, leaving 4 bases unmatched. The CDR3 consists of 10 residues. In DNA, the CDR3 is TGTGCCAGCAGCGGGGGGGAGTTGTACTTC. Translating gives CASSGGELYF.

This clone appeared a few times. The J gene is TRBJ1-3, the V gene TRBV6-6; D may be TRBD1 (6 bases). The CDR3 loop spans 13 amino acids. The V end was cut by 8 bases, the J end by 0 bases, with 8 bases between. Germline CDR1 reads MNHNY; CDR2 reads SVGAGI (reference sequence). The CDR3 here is CASGQSSGNTIYF. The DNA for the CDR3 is TGTGCCAGCGGACAGAGCTCTGGAAACACCATATATTTT.

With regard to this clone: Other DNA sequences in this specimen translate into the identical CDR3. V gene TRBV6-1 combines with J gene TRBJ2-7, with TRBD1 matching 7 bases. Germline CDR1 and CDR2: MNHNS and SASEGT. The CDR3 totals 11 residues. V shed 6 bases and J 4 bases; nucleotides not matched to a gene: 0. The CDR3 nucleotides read TGTGCCAGCAGCAGGGGGTACGAGCAGTACTTC. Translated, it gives CASSRGYEQYF.

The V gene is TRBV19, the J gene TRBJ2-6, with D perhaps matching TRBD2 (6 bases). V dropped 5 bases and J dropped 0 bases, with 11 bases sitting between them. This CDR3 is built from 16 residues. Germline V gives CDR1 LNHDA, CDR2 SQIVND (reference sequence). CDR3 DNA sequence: TGTGCCAGTAGTCCATTGGGGGGCTCTGGGGCCAACGTCCTGACTTTC. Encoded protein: CASSPLGGSGANVLTF.